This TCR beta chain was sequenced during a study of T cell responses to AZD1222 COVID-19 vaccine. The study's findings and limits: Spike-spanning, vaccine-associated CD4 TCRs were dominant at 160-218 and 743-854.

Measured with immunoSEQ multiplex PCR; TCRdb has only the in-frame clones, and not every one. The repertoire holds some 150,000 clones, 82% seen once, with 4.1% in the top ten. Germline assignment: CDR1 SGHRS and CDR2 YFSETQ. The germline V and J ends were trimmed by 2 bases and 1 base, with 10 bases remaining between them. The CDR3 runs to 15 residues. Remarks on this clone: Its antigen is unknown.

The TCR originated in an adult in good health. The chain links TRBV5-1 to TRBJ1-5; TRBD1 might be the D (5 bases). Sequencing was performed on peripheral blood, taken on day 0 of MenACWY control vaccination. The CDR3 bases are TGCGCCAGCAGCTTATGGTCAGGGAGCAATCAGCCCCAGCATTTT. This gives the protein CASSLWSGSNQPQHF.